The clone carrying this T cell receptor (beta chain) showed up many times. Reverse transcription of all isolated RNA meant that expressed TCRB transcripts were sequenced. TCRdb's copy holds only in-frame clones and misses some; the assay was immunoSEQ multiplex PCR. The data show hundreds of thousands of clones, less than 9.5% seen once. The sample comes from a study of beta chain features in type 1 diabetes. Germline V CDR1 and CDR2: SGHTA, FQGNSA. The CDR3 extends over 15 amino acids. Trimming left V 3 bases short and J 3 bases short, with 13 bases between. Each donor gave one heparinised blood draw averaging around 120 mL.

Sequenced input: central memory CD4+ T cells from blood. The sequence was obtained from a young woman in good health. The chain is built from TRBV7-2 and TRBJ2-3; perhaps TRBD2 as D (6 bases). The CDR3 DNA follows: TGTGCCAGCAGCTTGGTACGGGCGGGAACAGATACGCAGTATTTT. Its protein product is CASSLVRAGTDTQYF.